This TCR beta chain was captured by sequencing in a study of T cell responses to AZD1222 COVID-19 vaccine. This CDR3 has 18 amino acids. Germline loops: CDR1 MDHEN, CDR2 SYDVKM. The V gene lost 6 bases and the J gene lost 0 bases, with 23 bases spanning the gap. Pooled in the analysis were second doses at about 4 or about 12 weeks. Data came from immunoSEQ multiplex PCR; TCRdb stores just in-frame clones and leaves some out. The sample lists about 120,000 clones; about 90% were seen once. Regarding the study as a whole: Regions 160-218 and 743-854 held dominance among vaccine-associated CD4 TCRs, which spanned spike. After the peak T cell response, and only then, were repertoires sampled. Mostly white British, mostly female donors; authors suggested clonal diversity may be underestimated.

A remark on this clone: Its specificity is not known.

This TCR derives from an adult who received the AZD1222 COVID-19 vaccine. Sequenced material: peripheral blood, taken 28 days after the second AZD1222 dose. The chain joins TRBV28 to TRBJ1-2; the D is unclear. In DNA form, the CDR3 reads TGTGCCAGCAGCCGCCCGGTTCGGATTCCCCCCGCTAACTATGGCTACACCTTC. It codes for CASSRPVRIPPANYGYTF.